The 20 T cell receptor beta chains given below trace back to one sample, sequenced in a study of blood T cell repertoires in COVID-19. Profiling relied on immunoSEQ multiplex PCR, and the TCRdb table lists in-frame clones only, not all of them. The data hold 200,000 or so clones, with 80% to 90% observed a single time. Sequencing was done on a sample of PBMCs or T cells enriched from blood (not recorded which). These receptors all stem from a woman in her forties with acute COVID-19.

The rearrangement links TRBV9 to TRBJ2-7, with D perhaps matching TRBD1 (6 bases). Trimming pared 0 bases from V and 2 bases from J, leaving 12 bases between. CDR1 is SGDLS and CDR2 is YYNGEE in the germline V gene. The CDR3 consists of 15 residues. The CDR3 DNA reads TGTGCCAGCAGCGTAGGTTCCGGGACAACCTACGAGCAGTACTTC. Protein: CASSVGSGTTYEQYF.

The chain joins TRBV7-9 to TRBJ2-1; no firm D call. Germline loops: CDR1 SEHNR, CDR2 FQNEAQ (reference sequence). V was cut by 5 bases and J by 5 bases, with 7 bases left in between. There are 12 residues in the CDR3. The CDR3 region is CASSLSHNEQFF. Written as DNA, the CDR3 is TGTGCCAGCAGCCTTAGTCACAATGAGCAGTTCTTC.

V gene TRBV7-6 combines with J gene TRBJ2-3; TRBD2 aligns across 7 bases. The ends lost 3 bases at V and 2 bases at J; junction bases unmatched: 8. The CDR3 has 16 amino acids. In germline, CDR1 is SGHVS, CDR2 FNYEAQ. CDR3 loop: CASSFLASGITDTQYF. The CDR3 coding sequence is TGTGCCAGCAGCTTTTTGGCTAGCGGTATCACAGATACGCAGTATTTT.

This chain connects TRBV6-4 to TRBJ2-1; 12 nucleotides agree with TRBD1. The V and J ends lost 0 bases and 12 bases, in that order; junction bases with no gene match: 3. The CDR3 extends over 14 amino acids. Germline V gene sequence: CDR1 MRHNA, CDR2 SNTAGT. This CDR3 reads CASSDSGTGGRQFF. The CDR3 bases are TGTGCCAGCAGTGACTCGGGGACAGGGGGCAGGCAGTTCTTC.

The rearrangement uses TRBV30 and TRBJ2-7, with 8 bases matching TRBD1. J gave up 3 bases and V 5 bases, and 6 bases lay outside the gene matches. The germline V gene has CDR1 GTSNPN and CDR2 SVGIG (reference sequence). The CDR3 contains 13 residues. The chain's CDR3 is CAWSRGQVYEQYF. In DNA, the CDR3 is TGTGCCTGGTCCCGGGGACAGGTCTACGAGCAGTACTTC.

The chain couples TRBV3-1 (or the pseudogene TRBV3-2) to TRBJ2-5; the match to TRBD2 covers 12 bases. Unmatched junction bases numbered 7, after V lost 3 bases and J lost 5 bases. Germline CDR1 and CDR2: LGHDT and YNNKEL (reference sequence). This CDR3 has 16 amino acids. The CDR3 protein is CASSQTLAGGVETQYF. CDR3 nucleotides: TGTGCCAGCAGCCAGACTCTAGCGGGGGGGGTGGAGACCCAGTACTTC.

The chain recombines TRBV28 with TRBJ2-2, with D uncertain. Trimming cost V 3 bases and J 13 bases, with 15 bases left between them. The CDR3 length is 13 residues. Germline lookup yields CDR1 MDHEN and CDR2 SYDVKM. CDR3 nucleotides: TGTGCCAGCAGTTTCCGTCGAGCGAATGTGCTGTTTTTT. It yields the protein CASSFRRANVLFF.

The chain recombines TRBV2 with TRBJ1-1, with D possibly TRBD1 on 5 matching bases. The V gene lost 3 bases and the J gene lost 3 bases, with 17 bases spanning the gap. The CDR3 loop spans 16 amino acids. Germline V lookup: CDR1 SNHLY, CDR2 FYNNEI. In nucleotides, the CDR3 is TGTGCCAGCAGTGACGGGGGTCCTAAGGTGGACACTGAAGCTTTCTTT. Its protein product is CASSDGGPKVDTEAFF.

The chain has TRBV3-1 (or the pseudogene TRBV3-2) and TRBJ2-7; 9 bases line up with TRBD2. Unmatched junction bases numbered 16, after V lost 1 base and J lost 3 bases. Germline values: CDR1 LGHDT, CDR2 YNNKEL (reference sequence). The length of the CDR3 is 19 residues. The CDR3 DNA follows: TGTGCCAGCAGCCAAGGCTACAGCGGGGGGATTGGGCGCTTCTACGAGCAGTACTTC. Translated, it gives CASSQGYSGGIGRFYEQYF.

This clone appeared a single time. The gene calls are TRBV28 and TRBJ1-1; D is unresolved. This CDR3 contains 16 residues. V was clipped by 2 bases and J by 0 bases, with 13 bases between them. The germline V gene encodes CDR1 MDHEN and CDR2 SYDVKM. This CDR3 is CASSLRVGGLNTEAFF. The CDR3 DNA reads TGTGCCAGCAGTTTACGCGTGGGCGGGTTGAACACTGAAGCTTTCTTT.

This sequence joins TRBV9 and TRBJ2-2; D unresolved. The CDR3 sequence is 15 residues long. Per germline, CDR1 SGDLS and CDR2 YYNGEE. V dropped 4 bases and J dropped 1 base, with 11 bases sitting between them. CDR3: CASSPSIRNTGELFF. DNA of the CDR3: TGTGCCAGCAGCCCCTCTATTCGGAACACCGGGGAGCTGTTTTTT. The whole variable domain, filled in from reference TRBV9 and TRBJ2-2, reads DSGVTQTPKHLITATGQRVTLRCSPRSGDLSVYWYQQSLDQGLQFLIQYYNGEERAKGNILERFSAQQFPDLHSELNLSSLELGDSALYFCASSPSIRNTGELFFGEGSRLTVL.

The V gene is TRBV2, the J gene TRBJ1-5; TRBD1 matches at 7 bases. V trimming: 8 bases; J trimming: 6 bases; junction bases outside the gene matches: 7. CDR3 length: 13 residues. Germline-derived CDR1 and CDR2 are SNHLY and FYNNEI. CDR3 sequence reads: CASQEGGGQPQHF. The DNA of the CDR3 is TGTGCCAGCCAAGAAGGGGGCGGTCAGCCCCAGCATTTT.

The chain links TRBV19 to TRBJ2-7, with D maybe TRBD2 (6 bases). CDR3 size: 13 residues. V lost 6 bases and J lost 5, with 14 bases in between. Germline V gene data show CDR1 as LNHDA and CDR2 as SQIVND (reference sequence). CDR3 bases: TGTGCCAGTAGGGGTCGGGAGTCTGACGAGCAGTACTTC. Translating it yields CASRGRESDEQYF.

This chain links TRBV7-6 with TRBJ2-3; D not resolved. The CDR3 loop spans 12 amino acids. The germline gives CDR1 SGHVS, CDR2 FNYEAQ. V was cut by 5 bases and J by 5 bases, with 8 bases left in between. The CDR3 reads CASSASGDTQYF. As DNA, the CDR3 is TGTGCCAGCAGCGCCTCGGGAGATACGCAGTATTTT.

The genes are TRBV6-1 and TRBJ2-3; 12 bases align to TRBD2. J was trimmed by 7 bases and V by 4 bases; bases with no gene match: 9. The CDR3 covers 16 residues. The germline V gene encodes CDR1 MNHNS and CDR2 SASEGT. This CDR3 reads CASSGTGTSGLNTQYF. CDR3 DNA sequence: TGTGCCAGCAGTGGCACCGGGACTAGCGGGTTGAATACGCAGTATTTT.

The gene calls are TRBV7-9 and TRBJ2-2; the match to TRBD1 covers 8 bases. This CDR3 region has 18 residues. Trimming took 4 bases from V and 0 from J; bases not matched to a gene: 10. Germline values: CDR1 SEHNR, CDR2 FQNEAQ (reference sequence). In nucleotides, the CDR3 is TGTGCCAGCAGCTCCAGGGGGCGCGTAGCGGCGAACACCGGGGAGCTGTTTTTT. Encoded protein: CASSSRGRVAANTGELFF.

This clone was counted only a few times. The chain joins TRBV9 to TRBJ1-5; D not resolved. CDR3 size: 15 residues. V shed 4 bases and J shed 7 bases, with 18 bases lying between them. The germline CDR1 and CDR2 sequences are SGDLS and YYNGEE. The CDR3 loop reads CASSPLDSGEQPQHF. DNA of the CDR3: TGTGCCAGCAGCCCTCTAGACTCCGGGGAGCAGCCCCAGCATTTT.

DNA of the CDR3: TGTGCCAGCAGCATCCCCCGGGACAGCCCCAATAGCAATCAGCCCCAGCATTTT. Translated, it gives CASSIPRDSPNSNQPQHF. The V gene is TRBV21-1, the J gene TRBJ1-5; the D call of TRBD1 is as the table states it, not checked on the DNA. TRBV21-1 is an annotated pseudogene. This CDR3 spans 18 amino acids.

The chain couples TRBV6-5 to TRBJ2-2, with 8 bases aligning to TRBD1. Germline V gives CDR1 MNHEY, CDR2 SVGAGI. V lost 6 bases to trimming and J lost 4 bases; unmatched junction nucleotides: 7. This CDR3 is 15 amino acids long. CDR3 in amino acids: CASSVDRGFTGELFF. In DNA form, the CDR3 reads TGTGCCAGCAGCGTAGACAGGGGATTCACCGGGGAGCTGTTTTTT.

The chain has TRBV18 and TRBJ2-3; 9 bases are shared with TRBD1. This CDR3 contains 15 residues. Germline CDR1 KGHSH, CDR2 LQKENI. The V gene end was trimmed by 8 bases and the J gene end by 3 bases; junction bases not matched to a gene: 9. DNA of the CDR3: TGTGCCAGCCAACCCGGACAGGGGTCTACAGATACGCAGTATTTT. It specifies CASQPGQGSTDTQYF. Full variable domain (remainder filled in from reference TRBV18 and TRBJ2-3): NAGVMQNPRHLVRRRGQEARLRCSPMKGHSHVYWYRQLPEEGLKFMVYLQKENIIDESGMPKERFSAEFPKEGPSILRIQQVVRGDSAAYFCASQPGQGSTDTQYFGPGTRLTVL.